A single sample gave rise to the 17 T cell receptor beta chains below, sequenced in a study of blood T cell repertoires in COVID-19. Produced via immunoSEQ multiplex PCR; TCRdb's table is partial and in-frame only. This table holds tens of thousands of clones, 88% found once. Input material: peripheral blood. These receptors were obtained from a human donor in a cohort sampled during active COVID-19.

The chain joins TRBV6-4 to TRBJ2-1, with D unresolved. With 6 bases removed from V and 3 bases from J, the gap between germline ends came to 12 bases. Germline lookup yields CDR1 MRHNA and CDR2 SNTAGT. This CDR3 has 14 residues. The CDR3 DNA reads as TGTGCCAGCAGCCCCGATCCGGGCTACAATGAGCAGTTCTTC. Translated, it gives CASSPDPGYNEQFF.

The rearrangement joins TRBV9 to TRBJ2-2; TRBD2 matches at 9 bases. The length of the CDR3 is 16 residues. J lost 3 bases, V lost 0 bases, and 3 bases had no gene match. In germline, CDR1 is SGDLS, CDR2 YYNGEE. The CDR3 DNA is TGTGCCAGCAGCGTAGGAGGGACTAGCTACACCGGGGAGCTGTTTTTT. Amino acid sequence: CASSVGGTSYTGELFF.

In its sample, this clone was seen once. The chain combines TRBV3-1 (or the pseudogene TRBV3-2) with TRBJ1-2, with 10 bases lining up with TRBD1. The CDR3 contains 14 residues. Losses at the gene ends were 4 bases for V and 6 bases for J; bases not matched to a gene: 5. Germline V CDR1 and CDR2: LGHDT, YNNKEL (reference sequence). The CDR3 region is CASSRGQGNNGYTF. The CDR3, as DNA: TGTGCCAGCAGCCGGGGACAGGGGAACAATGGCTACACCTTC.

This clone was counted a few times. The rearrangement joins TRBV30 to TRBJ2-2; 8 bases line up with TRBD1. Germline V gene lookup returns CDR1 GTSNPN and CDR2 SVGIG (reference sequence). Trimming took 8 bases from V and 1 from J; bases not matched to a gene: 6. There are 14 residues in the CDR3. In DNA, the CDR3 is TGTGCCGGACAGGGCGGGTTGAACACCGGGGAGCTGTTTTTT. Amino acid sequence: CAGQGGLNTGELFF.

The gene calls are TRBV23-1 and TRBJ2-7, with D possibly matching TRBD2 (6 bases). TRBV23-1 is assigned to the ORF class and has an uncertain function. The V gene lost 3 bases and the J gene lost 0 bases, with 12 bases spanning the gap. This CDR3 region has 15 residues. This chain's CDR3 is CASSQGLRSSYEQYF. For the CDR3, the DNA is TGCGCCAGCAGTCAGGGACTTCGGAGCTCCTACGAGCAGTACTTC.

The V and J genes are TRBV6-2 or TRBV6-3 and TRBJ2-3, with D maybe TRBD2 (5 bases). V lost 2 bases, J lost 4 bases, and 13 bases lay in between. The CDR3 has 15 residues. Germline V gene lookup returns CDR1 MNHEY and CDR2 SVGEGT. Here the CDR3 DNA reads TGTGCCAGCAGTTACGACGGAGGAAACGCAGATACGCAGTATTTT. Its translation is CASSYDGGNADTQYF.

This rearrangement joins TRBV2 to TRBJ1-2; D gene uncertain. V dropped 9 bases and J dropped 6 bases, with 14 bases sitting between them. In germline, CDR1 is SNHLY, CDR2 FYNNEI. The CDR3 length is 12 residues. This chain's CDR3 is CARRSEGDGYTF. The DNA for the CDR3 is TGTGCCAGAAGGTCGGAGGGCGATGGCTACACCTTC.

This chain uses TRBV21-1 with TRBJ1-1; whether TRBD1, the table's D call, matches the DNA was not checked. TRBV21-1 constitutes a pseudogene. The CDR3 loop spans 15 amino acids. CDR3 coding DNA: TGTGCCAGCAGCAAGACAGGGGGCGCGGGCACTGAAGCTTTCTTT. Residues: CASSKTGGAGTEAFF.

This clone was recorded a few times. The chain carries TRBV5-1 and TRBJ2-2; 11 bases align to TRBD2. Germline CDR1 SGHRS, CDR2 YFSETQ. The CDR3 length is 15 residues. V was pared by 4 bases and J by 1 base, with 0 bases of the junction left unmatched. The CDR3 region is CASSTSGGNTGELFF. DNA for the CDR3: TGCGCCAGCAGCACTAGCGGGGGGAACACCGGGGAGCTGTTTTTT.

The V and J genes are TRBV7-8 and TRBJ1-6; the match to TRBD1 covers 10 bases. Germline V gene sequence: CDR1 SGHVS, CDR2 FQNEAQ. The CDR3 extends over 17 amino acids. The V gene end was trimmed by 5 bases and the J gene end by 1 base; junction bases not matched to a gene: 5. The CDR3 protein is CASSPRGQGSYNSPLHF. The CDR3 DNA follows: TGTGCCAGCAGCCCTCGGGGACAGGGGTCCTATAATTCACCCCTCCACTTT.

This chain joins TRBV29-1 and TRBJ2-3; D remains ambiguous. This CDR3 has 12 amino acids. Trimming took 2 bases from V and 8 from J, leaving 11 bases between them. CDR1 and CDR2 from the germline V gene are SQVTM and ANQGSEA. The CDR3 protein is CSVELSRVTQYF. CDR3 in DNA: TGCAGCGTTGAACTCTCTCGGGTTACGCAGTATTTT.

This sequence joins TRBV7-2 and TRBJ2-5, with D tentatively TRBD2 (6 bases). CDR3 size: 14 residues. V was cut by 3 bases and J by 3 bases, with 11 bases left in between. The V gene's germline CDR1 is SGHTA and CDR2 FQGNSA. The CDR3 sequence is CASSFGGRKETQYF. CDR3 bases: TGTGCCAGCAGCTTTGGGGGGAGAAAAGAGACCCAGTACTTC.

The V gene is TRBV9, the J gene TRBJ2-7; D may be TRBD1 (5 bases). Germline CDR1 SGDLS, CDR2 YYNGEE. V was cut by 4 bases and J by 2 bases, with 13 bases left in between. The CDR3 is 14 amino acids. CDR3 amino acids: CASSPRQNPYEQYF. The CDR3 DNA sequence: TGTGCCAGCAGCCCGAGACAGAATCCCTACGAGCAGTACTTC.

The chain recombines TRBV18 with TRBJ2-7; TRBD1 matches 11 bases. Losses at the gene ends were 2 bases for V and 4 bases for J; bases not matched to a gene: 1. The germline gives CDR1 KGHSH, CDR2 LQKENI. The CDR3 runs 14 residues. The CDR3 reads CASSPGTGGYEQYF. The DNA of the CDR3 is TGTGCCAGCTCACCAGGGACAGGGGGGTACGAGCAGTACTTC.

J is TRBJ2-1 and V is TRBV27, with D perhaps matching TRBD2 (6 bases). V was pared by 6 bases and J by 6 bases, with 15 bases between. Germline V gene sequence: CDR1 MNHEY, CDR2 SMNVEV (reference sequence). The CDR3 extends over 14 amino acids. CDR3 coding DNA: TGTGCCAGCAGGCGTTCCGGGGGTGGCAATGAGCAGTTCTTC. As protein: CASRRSGGGNEQFF.

The sample holds a few counts of this clone. The V and J genes are TRBV4-3 and TRBJ1-4, with TRBD1 as a possible D gene (5 bases). CDR1 LGHNA and CDR2 YSLEER come from the germline V gene. This CDR3 has 16 residues. Deletions cut 2 bases from V and 3 bases from J, with 13 bases between. The CDR3 sequence is CASSQNPRGANEKLFF. DNA for the CDR3: TGCGCCAGCAGCCAAAACCCGCGGGGGGCTAATGAAAAACTGTTTTTT.

The rearrangement uses TRBV11-1 and TRBJ2-1, with TRBD2 matching over 9 bases. Germline values: CDR1 SGHAT, CDR2 FQDESV (reference sequence). The CDR3 spans 15 residues. V lost 7 bases, J lost 6 bases, and 10 bases stayed unmatched. The DNA for the CDR3 is TGTGCCAGCAACCGGGGGGGACTAGCAGGCAATGAGCAGTTCTTC. This gives the protein CASNRGGLAGNEQFF. The full variable domain, in which reference TRBV11-1 and TRBJ2-1 provide the parts outside the CDR3, is EAEVAQSPRYKITEKSQAVAFWCDPISGHATLYWYRQILGQGPELLVQFQDESVVDDSQLPKDRFSAERLKGVDSTLKIQPAELGDSAMYLCASNRGGLAGNEQFFGPGTRLTVL.